These 30 T cell receptor beta chains originate from one sample sequenced in a study of blood T cell repertoires in COVID-19. The protocol was immunoSEQ multiplex PCR, while the TCRdb copy is restricted to in-frame clones and leaves out a portion. The sample yields around 500,000 clones, roughly 88% seen once. Sequencing used PBMCs or T cells enriched from blood (not recorded which). Receptors were obtained from a woman aged 35 to 49 who had recovered from COVID-19.

The chain has TRBV27 and TRBJ1-2, with 7 bases that match TRBD1. Looked up from germline, CDR1 is MNHEY and CDR2 is SMNVEV (reference sequence). The CDR3 is made up of 15 amino acids. The V segment lost 5 bases and the J segment 5 bases; nucleotides outside the gene matches: 11. Here the CDR3 DNA reads TGTGCCAGCAGTCCCGGACAGGCTTCATTTTATGGCTACACCTTC. This sequence encodes CASSPGQASFYGYTF.

The rearrangement joins TRBV12-3 or TRBV12-4 to TRBJ2-7; a weak D match, TRBD1 (5 bases). V lost 5 bases and J lost 3, with 11 bases in between. This CDR3 has 13 residues. In DNA form, the CDR3 reads TGTGCCAGCAGTGCGCAGGGCTTCTACGAGCAGTACTTC. This translates into CASSAQGFYEQYF.

DNA of the CDR3: TGCGCCAGCAGGCAAGGGGCGCGGGAGACCCAGTACTTC. It encodes CASRQGARETQYF. The chain recombines TRBV10-1 with TRBJ2-5; D might be TRBD1 (5 bases). Per the germline V gene, CDR1 is WNHNN and CDR2 is SYGVQD (reference sequence). With 6 bases removed from V and 5 bases from J, the gap between germline ends came to 13 bases. The CDR3 is 13 residues long.

The chain has TRBV9 and TRBJ1-4; D uncertain. Trimming cost V 0 bases and J 0 bases, with 6 bases left between them. CDR3 length equals 15 residues. Germline lookup yields CDR1 SGDLS and CDR2 YYNGEE. CDR3 region: CASSVGAATNEKLFF. The DNA of the CDR3 is TGTGCCAGCAGCGTAGGGGCAGCAACTAATGAAAAACTGTTTTTT.

The CDR3 sequence is CSASSAGLLNVAKNIQYF. In DNA, the CDR3 is TGCAGTGCTAGTAGCGCCGGACTCCTAAATGTAGCCAAAAACATTCAGTACTTC. This rearrangement joins TRBV20-1 to TRBJ2-4, with D possibly TRBD2 on 5 matching bases. This CDR3 is built from 18 residues. Trimming removed 3 bases at V and 0 bases at J, with 21 bases between. In germline, CDR1 is DFQATT, CDR2 SNEGSKA (reference sequence).

The chain combines TRBV12-3 or TRBV12-4 with TRBJ1-2; 10 positions agree with TRBD1. CDR3 size: 13 residues. V shed 5 bases, J shed 14 bases, and the junction held 11 bases outside the gene matches. The CDR3 loop is CASSVSGTGAETF. The DNA of the CDR3 is TGTGCCAGCAGTGTAAGCGGGACAGGGGCTGAGACCTTC.

This rearrangement joins TRBV7-8 to TRBJ2-7; perhaps TRBD1 as D (6 bases). The CDR3 is 16 residues long. Germline assignment: CDR1 SGHVS and CDR2 FQNEAQ. V dropped 4 bases and J dropped 3 bases, with 19 bases sitting between them. The CDR3 bases are TGTGCCAGCAGCTCTCGCGGTGGGGGCCCGAACTACGAGCAGTACTTC. It specifies CASSSRGGGPNYEQYF.

The J gene is TRBJ1-2, the V gene TRBV30; D uncertain. Germline loops: CDR1 GTSNPN, CDR2 SVGIG (reference sequence). This CDR3 is 15 amino acids long. V gave up 0 bases and J gave up 1 base, with 12 bases separating them. The CDR3 bases are TGTGCCTGGAGTGTACTTACAGCTATTAACTATGGCTACACCTTC. Translation: CAWSVLTAINYGYTF. Filled out from reference TRBV30 and TRBJ1-2, the complete variable domain reads SQTIHQWPATLVQPVGSPLSLECTVEGTSNPNLYWYRQAAGRGLQLLFYSVGIGQISSEVPQNLSASRPQDRQFILSSKKLLLSDSGFYLCAWSVLTAINYGYTFGSGTRLTVV.

This chain joins TRBV11-2 and TRBJ2-1, with TRBD2 as a possible D gene (7 bases). The CDR3 is 16 residues long. The V end was cut by 4 bases, the J end by 4 bases, with 17 bases between. Germline assignment: CDR1 SGHAT and CDR2 FQNNGV. The CDR3 region is CASSYLRGGEYNEQFF. CDR3 nucleotides: TGTGCCAGCAGCTACCTAAGGGGGGGGGAGTACAATGAGCAGTTCTTC.

This sequence joins TRBV3-1 (or the pseudogene TRBV3-2) and TRBJ2-1, with a weak D call TRBD2 (6 bases). Trimming removed 5 bases at V and 2 bases at J, with 13 bases between. Per the germline V gene, CDR1 is LGHDT and CDR2 is YNNKEL (reference sequence). The CDR3 extends over 15 amino acids. The CDR3 sequence: CASSTDGGTYNEQFF. The CDR3 DNA is TGTGCCAGCAGCACAGACGGGGGAACCTACAATGAGCAGTTCTTC.

This clone was counted only a few times. The rearrangement uses TRBV7-8 and TRBJ2-7; D unclear. Trimming left V 0 bases short and J 0 bases short, with 12 bases between. Germline V lookup: CDR1 SGHVS, CDR2 FQNEAQ. This CDR3 is built from 16 residues. DNA of the CDR3: TGTGCCAGCAGCTTAGCGTTCGCTCCTAGCTCCTACGAGCAGTACTTC. This encodes CASSLAFAPSSYEQYF.

Remarks on this clone: Other DNA sequences from this sample encode an identical CDR3 as well. This chain uses TRBV7-9 with TRBJ2-2; D not certain. V was clipped by 6 bases and J by 2 bases, with 4 bases between them. Germline V gene sequence: CDR1 SEHNR, CDR2 FQNEAQ (reference sequence). The CDR3 loop spans 12 amino acids. Written as DNA, the CDR3 is TGTGCCAGCAGTCTTAACACCGGGGAGCTGTTTTTT. This codes for CASSLNTGELFF.

This chain uses TRBV19 with TRBJ1-2; unclear D gene. Germline V lookup: CDR1 LNHDA, CDR2 SQIVND (reference sequence). There are 13 residues in the CDR3. Trimming cost V 1 base and J 9 bases, with 12 bases left between them. Here the CDR3 reads CASSIAGFRSYTF. DNA of the CDR3: TGTGCCAGTAGTATAGCGGGATTTAGGAGCTACACCTTC.

The chain uses TRBV7-6 and TRBJ2-1; 9 bases align to TRBD1. J lost 4 bases, V lost 3 bases, and 7 bases had no gene match. There are 16 residues in the CDR3. Germline CDR1 SGHVS, CDR2 FNYEAQ. Written as DNA, the CDR3 is TGTGCCAGCAGCTTCCATACGGGACAGGGTTACAATGAGCAGTTCTTC. It encodes CASSFHTGQGYNEQFF.

The chain is built from TRBV7-2 and TRBJ1-2, with D uncertain. Per germline, CDR1 SGHTA and CDR2 FQGNSA. This CDR3 has 14 residues. V dropped 3 bases and J dropped 0 bases, with 8 bases sitting between them. In DNA form, the CDR3 reads TGTGCCAGCAGCTTCTCACTCTCTAACTATGGCTACACCTTC. It yields the protein CASSFSLSNYGYTF.

The genes are TRBV20-1 and TRBJ2-1; D unresolved. The germline V and J ends were trimmed by 3 bases and 3 bases, with 3 bases remaining between them. Looked up from germline, CDR1 is DFQATT and CDR2 is SNEGSKA (reference sequence). There are 11 residues in the CDR3. This chain's CDR3 is CSASSYNEQFF. CDR3 in DNA: TGCAGTGCTAGCAGCTACAATGAGCAGTTCTTC.

The chain recombines TRBV11-2 with TRBJ2-2; 7 bases match TRBD1. Germline trimming cut 6 bases from V and 6 bases from J; bases unmatched to any gene: 7. Per the germline V gene, CDR1 is SGHAT and CDR2 is FQNNGV. This CDR3 comprises 14 residues. The CDR3 DNA sequence: TGTGCCAGCAGTCTACAGGGGCGGGCCGGGGAGCTGTTTTTT. Encoded protein: CASSLQGRAGELFF.

The chain uses TRBV6-2 or TRBV6-3 and TRBJ1-1; TRBD1 matches at 10 bases. There are 15 residues in the CDR3. Unmatched junction bases numbered 7, after V lost 4 bases and J lost 5 bases. Germline values: CDR1 MNHEY, CDR2 SVGEGT. CDR3 loop: CASSFNDRGQTEAFF. The DNA of the CDR3 is TGTGCCAGCAGTTTCAATGACAGGGGGCAAACTGAAGCTTTCTTT.

The chain couples TRBV10-3 to TRBJ1-1, with a possible D match to TRBD1 (5 bases). The ends were cut back, 0 bases at V and 4 bases at J, with 15 bases in the middle. This CDR3 spans 16 amino acids. Germline V gene sequence: CDR1 ENHRY, CDR2 SYGVKD. The CDR3 protein is CAISESSGGGSTEAFF. The CDR3 DNA sequence: TGTGCCATCAGTGAGTCGAGCGGGGGGGGGAGCACTGAAGCTTTCTTT.

This clone was detected once. The rearrangement joins TRBV7-9 to TRBJ2-7, with 12 bases aligning to TRBD2. This CDR3 comprises 14 residues. Germline trimming cut 4 bases from V and 7 bases from J; bases unmatched to any gene: 5. Germline CDR1 SEHNR, CDR2 FQNEAQ (reference sequence). The CDR3 sequence: CASSSSGRAEEQYF. The CDR3 DNA reads as TGTGCCAGCAGCTCTAGCGGGAGGGCAGAAGAGCAGTACTTC.

The chain links TRBV15 to TRBJ1-4; 8 bases map to TRBD1. The germline V gene has CDR1 LNHNV and CDR2 YYDKDF (reference sequence). CDR3 size: 16 residues. J gave up 5 bases and V 2 bases, and 7 bases lay outside the gene matches. In DNA form, the CDR3 reads TGTGCCACCAGCAGATTTCCCCGGGACAGGAATGAAAAACTGTTTTTT. It translates to CATSRFPRDRNEKLFF. The whole variable domain, remainder taken from reference TRBV15 and TRBJ1-4, is DAMVIQNPRYQVTQFGKPVTLSCSQTLNHNVMYWYQQKSSQAPKLLFHYYDKDFNNEADTPDNFQSRRPNTSFCFLDIRSPGLGDTAMYLCATSRFPRDRNEKLFFGSGTQLSVL.

CDR3: CASSADRESGYTF. The CDR3 coding sequence is TGCGCCAGCAGTGCCGACAGGGAGAGTGGCTACACCTTC. The chain carries TRBV10-1 and TRBJ1-2; 7 positions match TRBD1. The CDR3 spans 13 residues. The junction had 6 bases not matched to a gene; V was cut back by 4 bases and J by 7 bases. Germline V gene sequence: CDR1 WNHNN, CDR2 SYGVQD (reference sequence).

This chain uses TRBV3-1 (or the pseudogene TRBV3-2) with TRBJ1-1; no reliable D call. The length of the CDR3 is 13 residues. With 3 bases removed from V and 5 bases from J, the gap between germline ends came to 10 bases. From germline, CDR1 is LGHDT and CDR2 YNNKEL (reference sequence). CDR3 DNA: TGTGCCAGCAGCCAGACATCCAGGACTGAAGCTTTCTTT. It is translated as CASSQTSRTEAFF.

This clone was seen a handful of times. The V gene is TRBV27, the J gene TRBJ2-1, with 11 bases that match TRBD2. The V and J ends lost 4 bases and 7 bases, in that order; junction bases with no gene match: 9. Germline CDR1 MNHEY, CDR2 SMNVEV (reference sequence). The CDR3 covers 16 residues. CDR3 DNA sequence: TGTGCCAGCAGTTCCCAGACTAGCGGGATACGAAATGAGCAGTTCTTC. Its protein is CASSSQTSGIRNEQFF.

This clone appeared a single time. The chain carries TRBV10-3 and TRBJ2-7; 9 bases line up with TRBD1. CDR3 length: 15 amino acids. Germline CDR1 and CDR2: ENHRY and SYGVKD. The V segment lost 6 bases and the J segment 5 bases; nucleotides outside the gene matches: 11. The CDR3 nucleotides read TGTGCCATCAGCCCGGATCGGGACAGGGCTAACGAGCAGTACTTC. This encodes CAISPDRDRANEQYF.

The gene calls are TRBV9 and TRBJ1-2; weak D call: TRBD1 (5 bases). CDR1 is SGDLS, CDR2 YYNGEE, per germline. This CDR3 contains 14 residues. V was pared by 4 bases and J by 8 bases, with 18 bases between. The CDR3 bases are TGTGCCAGCAGCCCCGGAGGGGACGTCCGCGGCTACACCTTC. Amino acid sequence: CASSPGGDVRGYTF.

In the case of this clone: In the same sample, other DNA sequences code for this CDR3. This chain links TRBV27 with TRBJ2-6; D unresolved. This CDR3 spans 14 amino acids. The germline gives CDR1 MNHEY, CDR2 SMNVEV (reference sequence). V lost 5 bases and J lost 0, with 5 bases in between. Here the CDR3 DNA reads TGTGCCAGCAGTCCGGTCTCTGGGGCCAACGTCCTGACTTTC. Its protein product is CASSPVSGANVLTF.

The J gene is TRBJ2-5, the V gene TRBV5-1; D is undetermined. Germline V gene lookup returns CDR1 SGHRS and CDR2 YFSETQ. V shed 3 bases and J shed 0 bases, with 6 bases lying between them. The CDR3 spans 13 residues. The CDR3 is CASSSANQETQYF. Written as DNA, the CDR3 is TGCGCCAGCAGCTCCGCGAACCAAGAGACCCAGTACTTC.

The rearrangement links TRBV11-2 to TRBJ2-2, with D maybe TRBD2 (6 bases). This CDR3 region has 17 residues. Germline V CDR1 and CDR2: SGHAT, FQNNGV. Trimming took off 1 base at V and 4 bases at J, with 16 bases between the two ends. The CDR3 sequence: CASSLVWRGYLTGELFF. In DNA, the CDR3 is TGTGCCAGCAGCTTAGTGTGGCGGGGCTACCTCACCGGGGAGCTGTTTTTT.

The rearrangement links TRBV7-8 to TRBJ1-3; D is unresolved. Trimming cost V 4 bases and J 1 base, with 11 bases left between them. The CDR3 consists of 15 residues. The germline gives CDR1 SGHVS, CDR2 FQNEAQ. The CDR3 here is CASSSLVRSGNTIYF. CDR3 DNA: TGTGCCAGCAGCTCATTGGTACGGTCTGGAAACACCATATATTTT.